This TCR beta chain was sequenced for a study of T cell changes during pregnancy in multiple sclerosis. Only in-frame clones appear in the TCRdb table, and some are missing; sequencing was by immunoSEQ multiplex PCR. The sample shows 40,000 to 65,000 clones, around 94% of them seen only once. V lost 0 bases and J 5 bases, leaving 13 bases between the germline ends. This CDR3 spans 16 amino acids. Germline V CDR1 and CDR2: LNHDA, SQIVND (reference sequence). This TCR came from a female donor with multiple sclerosis, enrolled in a pregnancy study. The chain is built from TRBV19 and TRBJ2-2, with no clear D. This specimen consisted of CD4+ T cells from peripheral blood mononuclear cells, obtained in the third trimester of pregnancy. In DNA, the CDR3 is TGTGCCAGTAGTATAGAAGGCGGCAGCTGGACCGGGGAGCTGTTTTTT. Protein sequence: CASSIEGGSWTGELFF.